This TCR beta chain derives from a study of beta chain features in type 1 diabetes. This clone showed up just a few times. Its specificity is unknown. Cell sorting via CD45RO/CCR7/CD25/CD127/CD95/CD27 was performed to obtain CD4+ naive, central memory, regulatory and stem cell-like memory cells. J gave up 4 bases and V 6 bases, and 3 bases lay outside the gene matches. The CDR3 runs 13 residues. Looked up from germline, CDR1 is SNHLY and CDR2 is FYNNEI. As every portion of the isolated RNA was reverse transcribed, the sequencing read expressed TCRB transcripts. Method: immunoSEQ multiplex PCR; TCRdb's copy keeps in-frame clones and lacks some. Of more than 150,000 clones detected, about an eighth appear once; the ten largest clones hold roughly 0.6%. Points from the study as a whole: These data did not resolve whether HLA type affects TCRB rearrangement.

The V gene is TRBV2, the J gene TRBJ1-5; 7 bases agree with TRBD1. The clonotype originates from a woman younger than 30 in good health. The sample comprised central memory CD4+ T cells from blood. CDR3 residues: CASRGQSNQPQHF. The CDR3 bases are TGTGCCAGCAGGGGACAGTCTAATCAGCCCCAGCATTTT.